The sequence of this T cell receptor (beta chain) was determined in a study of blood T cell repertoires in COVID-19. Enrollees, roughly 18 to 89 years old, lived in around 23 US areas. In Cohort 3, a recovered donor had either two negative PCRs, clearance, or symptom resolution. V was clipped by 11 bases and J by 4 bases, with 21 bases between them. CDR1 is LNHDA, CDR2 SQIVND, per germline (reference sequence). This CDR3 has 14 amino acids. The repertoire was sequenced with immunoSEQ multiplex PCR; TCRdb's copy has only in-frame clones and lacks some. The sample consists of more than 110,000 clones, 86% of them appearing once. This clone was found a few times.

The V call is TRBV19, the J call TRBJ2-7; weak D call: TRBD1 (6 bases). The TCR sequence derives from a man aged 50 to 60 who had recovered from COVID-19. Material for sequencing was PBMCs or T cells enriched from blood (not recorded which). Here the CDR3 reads CALGRQGNFYEQYV. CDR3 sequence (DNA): TGTGCCCTGGGGCGGCAGGGGAACTTTTACGAGCAGTACGTC.